Following are 6 T cell receptor beta chains from one sample sequenced in a study of Tregs in tolerant kidney transplant recipients. Clones were read by immunoSEQ multiplex PCR, and TCRdb kept only the in-frame ones, dropping some. The data contain around 61,000 clones, 80% to 90% of them singletons. The sequencing input was CD4+ T cells from blood. The receptors were sampled from a human donor in good health.

Written as DNA, the CDR3 is TGTGCCAGCAGCGTAGCCCCGGGAAGGTTGTCCTACAATGAGCAGTTCTTC. Translation: CASSVAPGRLSYNEQFF. The rearrangement joins TRBV7-3 to TRBJ2-1, with D perhaps TRBD2 (5 bases). Germline CDR1 reads SGHTA; CDR2 reads FQGTGA. The V end lost 5 bases, the J end lost 1 base, and 18 bases lay between the germline ends. This CDR3 region has 17 residues. The full variable domain, in which reference TRBV7-3 and TRBJ2-1 provide the parts outside the CDR3, is GAGVSQTPSNKVTEKGKYVELRCDPISGHTALYWYRQSLGQGPEFLIYFQGTGAADDSGLPNDRFFAVRPEGSVSTLKIQRTERGDSAVYLCASSVAPGRLSYNEQFFGPGTRLTVL.

V usage is TRBV6-4 and J usage is TRBJ1-6; the match to TRBD1 covers 7 bases. This CDR3 is 14 amino acids long. Looked up from germline, CDR1 is MRHNA and CDR2 is SNTAGT. V gave up 3 bases and J gave up 10 bases; unmatched junction bases: 6. CDR3 coding DNA: TGTGCCAGCAGTGATCGACAGGGCGGGTCACCCCTCCACTTT. Residues: CASSDRQGGSPLHF.

The V call is TRBV7-2, the J call TRBJ2-7; maybe TRBD2 (5 bases). Germline-derived CDR1 and CDR2 are SGHTA and FQGNSA. The CDR3 has 15 residues. Between the trimmed V and J ends, which lost 1 base and 4 bases, there was a span of 14 bases. CDR3 amino acids: CASSLGPGNLYEQYF. The CDR3, as DNA: TGTGCCAGCAGCTTAGGGCCGGGGAACCTGTACGAGCAGTACTTC. The full variable domain, with the rest looked up from reference TRBV7-2 and TRBJ2-7, is GAGVSQSPSNKVTEKGKDVELRCDPISGHTALYWYRQSLGQGLEFLIYFQGNSAPDKSGLPSDRFSAERTGGSVSTLTIQRTQQEDSAVYLCASSLGPGNLYEQYFGPGTRLTVT.

The genes are TRBV20-1 and TRBJ1-1, with D possibly being TRBD1 (5 bases). The ends were cut back, 3 bases at V and 7 bases at J, with 9 bases in the middle. CDR1 is DFQATT and CDR2 is SNEGSKA in the germline V gene (reference sequence). CDR3 length: 11 amino acids. The CDR3 region is CSASGGDEAFF. The DNA for the CDR3 is TGCAGTGCTAGTGGGGGGGATGAAGCTTTCTTT.

V usage is TRBV5-6 and J usage is TRBJ1-2; 10 positions match TRBD1. V was clipped by 3 bases and J by 9 bases; unmatched bases: 8. This CDR3 is built from 14 residues. Germline CDR1 SGHDT, CDR2 YYEEEE. The chain's CDR3 is CASSSRDRGSSYTF. The CDR3 region has the DNA TGTGCCAGCAGCTCCCGGGACAGGGGTTCGAGCTACACCTTC.

The chain carries TRBV5-1 and TRBJ2-1, with TRBD2 as a possible D gene (7 bases). Germline CDR1 reads SGHRS; CDR2 reads YFSETQ. The CDR3 runs 18 residues. The V gene lost 4 bases and the J gene lost 5 bases, with 25 bases spanning the gap. The chain's CDR3 is CASSHKTSQGRGHNEQFF. The DNA of the CDR3 is TGCGCCAGCAGCCACAAAACCTCCCAGGGGAGGGGACACAATGAGCAGTTCTTC. Together with reference TRBV5-1 and TRBJ2-1, the CDR3 gives the full variable domain: KAGVTQTPRYLIKTRGQQVTLSCSPISGHRSVSWYQQTPGQGLQFLFEYFSETQRNKGNFPGRFSGRQFSNSRSEMNVSTLELGDSALYLCASSHKTSQGRGHNEQFFGPGTRLTVL.